The clone carrying this T cell receptor (beta chain) appeared many times. A junction boundary mismatches the germline segment, possibly from a read error. Axillary draining lymph nodes of breast cancer patients supplied the node samples. The data originate from a study of breast tumors, draining lymph nodes, adjacent tissues. Per the germline V gene, CDR1 is SEHNR and CDR2 is FQNEAQ (reference sequence). This CDR3 contains 15 residues. One entry per CDR3 protein, called by TCRdb with MiXCR from the multiplex PCR reads. The table has about 220,000 distinct CDR3 sequences, under 40% seen once. Source material: axillary lymph node tissue. The TCR originated in a female donor with breast cancer. Some clones in this sample may be carry-over from other donors' samples. The chain employs TRBV7-9 and TRBJ1-2; unclear D gene. CDR3 loop: CASSLMGFENYGYPF. CDR3 DNA sequence: TGTGCCAGCAGCTTGATGGGTTTTGAAAACTATGGCTACCCCTTC.